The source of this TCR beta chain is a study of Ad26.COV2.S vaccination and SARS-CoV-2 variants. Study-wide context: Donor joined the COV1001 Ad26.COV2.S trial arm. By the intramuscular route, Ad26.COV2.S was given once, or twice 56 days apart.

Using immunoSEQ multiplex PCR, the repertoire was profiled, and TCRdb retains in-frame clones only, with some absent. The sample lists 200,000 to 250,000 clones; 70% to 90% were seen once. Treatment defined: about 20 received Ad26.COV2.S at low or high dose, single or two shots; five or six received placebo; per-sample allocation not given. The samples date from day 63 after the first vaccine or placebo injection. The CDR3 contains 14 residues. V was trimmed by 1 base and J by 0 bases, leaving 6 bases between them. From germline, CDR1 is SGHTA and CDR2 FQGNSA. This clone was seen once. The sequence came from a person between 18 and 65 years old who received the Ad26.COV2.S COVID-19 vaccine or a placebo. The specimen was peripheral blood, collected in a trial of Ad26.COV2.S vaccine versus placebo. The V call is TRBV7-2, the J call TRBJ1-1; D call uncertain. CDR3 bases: TGTGCCAGCAGCTTAGTGGGGATGAACACTGAAGCTTTCTTT. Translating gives CASSLVGMNTEAFF.